This T cell receptor (beta chain) was recorded in a study of blood T cell repertoires in COVID-19. Turning to the study itself: Both acute and convalescent COVID-19 samples were obtained from the United States, Italy and Spain. Sources were T cells, B-cell-depleted T cells, or PBMCs; the material itself was cDNA or gDNA.

Original data processing: Reference gene primer amplification in the assay estimated nucleated cell counts. Repertoires were generated with immunoSEQ multiplex PCR, while TCRdb's copy carries only in-frame clones and drops some. From that table come the V and J calls and clone size; the DNA was used to work out D and trimming. The data show roughly 79,000 clones, around nine tenths seen once. Trimming cost V 0 bases and J 6 bases; bases outside gene matches: 17. Per the germline V gene, CDR1 is LGHNA and CDR2 is YSLEER. The CDR3 is made up of 20 amino acids. The chain uses TRBV4-3 and TRBJ2-4; 10 bases are a match to TRBD1. The specimen was peripheral blood. This TCR was sampled from a woman of 80 years or more with active or convalescent COVID-19. CDR3 amino acids: CASSQEHGTGVPRGRNIQYF. In DNA, the CDR3 is TGCGCCAGCAGCCAAGAACATGGGACAGGGGTCCCCCGAGGCCGAAACATTCAGTACTTC.